A single sample gave rise to the 24 T cell receptor beta chains below, sequenced in a study of cytomegalovirus exposure and HLA in healthy donors. The PCR ran on 60 Vbeta and 13 Jbeta primers. The data were produced by immunoSEQ multiplex PCR, yet TCRdb's version contains in-frame clones alone and is incomplete. This table holds approximately 130,000 clones, approximately 80% found once. Sequenced input: PBMCs. The receptors shown here come from a woman between 40 and 55 years old in good health and CMV-seronegative.

V and J are TRBV25-1 and TRBJ1-3; the D gene is possibly TRBD1 (5 bases). Germline CDR1 MGHDK, CDR2 SYGVNS. The CDR3 runs to 14 residues. Trimming pared 4 bases from V and 1 base from J, leaving 8 bases between. The CDR3 here is CASSGTGSGNTIYF. The CDR3 DNA is TGTGCCAGCAGTGGAACAGGTTCTGGAAACACCATATATTTT. Based on the CDR3 plus reference TRBV25-1 and TRBJ1-3, the full variable domain is EADIYQTPRYLVIGTGKKITLECSQTMGHDKMYWYQQDPGMELHLIHYSYGVNSTEKGDLSSESTVSRIRTEHFPLTLESARPSHTSQYLCASSGTGSGNTIYFGEGSWLTVV.

This chain links TRBV7-8 with TRBJ2-7; 9 positions agree with TRBD2. The trim removed 4 bases at V and 4 bases at J, leaving 11 bases unmatched. Looked up from germline, CDR1 is SGHVS and CDR2 is FQNEAQ. The CDR3 length is 16 residues. In nucleotides, the CDR3 is TGTGCCAGCAGCTCCCGGGCGGGGGGGGAAGGGTACGAGCAGTACTTC. It codes for CASSSRAGGEGYEQYF. Supplemented by reference TRBV7-8 and TRBJ2-7, the full variable domain reads GAGVSQSPRYKVAKRGQDVALRCDPISGHVSLFWYQQALGQGPEFLTYFQNEAQLDKSGLPSDRFFAERPEGSVSTLKIQRTQQEDSAVYLCASSSRAGGEGYEQYFGPGTRLTVT.

The chain joins TRBV29-1 to TRBJ2-1; D not resolved. V lost 8 bases and J lost 4, with 6 bases in between. The CDR3 runs to 10 residues. Looked up from germline, CDR1 is SQVTM and CDR2 is ANQGSEA. CDR3 residues: CSTMYNEQFF. In DNA, the CDR3 is TGCAGCACAATGTACAATGAGCAGTTCTTC.

This clone was observed a handful of times. The chain combines TRBV11-2 with TRBJ2-3, with 12 bases identical to TRBD2. The V segment lost 4 bases and the J segment 11 bases; nucleotides outside the gene matches: 7. Germline CDR1 and CDR2: SGHAT and FQNNGV. The CDR3 is 14 amino acids. The CDR3 coding sequence is TGTGCCAGCAGCTCCCTCGAACTAGCGGGGGGGCAGTATTTT. Residues: CASSSLELAGGQYF.

V is TRBV28 and J is TRBJ2-7; 8 bases are a match to TRBD2. This CDR3 spans 16 amino acids. The V gene end was trimmed by 3 bases and the J gene end by 3 bases; junction bases not matched to a gene: 10. Per germline, CDR1 MDHEN and CDR2 SYDVKM. The CDR3, as DNA: TGTGCCAGCAGTTTTCCCCTTCGGGAGGGCCGCTACGAGCAGTACTTC. Translating it yields CASSFPLREGRYEQYF.

This clone turned up a few times. The chain links TRBV2 to TRBJ1-6; no definite D call. The V and J ends lost 6 bases and 7 bases respectively, with 10 bases between them. The CDR3 totals 13 residues. Germline V gene lookup returns CDR1 SNHLY and CDR2 FYNNEI. The CDR3 sequence is CASSPRVNSPLHF. CDR3 sequence (DNA): TGTGCCAGCAGCCCCCGGGTAAATTCACCCCTCCACTTT.

The rearrangement links TRBV11-2 to TRBJ2-5; D perhaps matches TRBD2 (7 bases). The CDR3 has 16 residues. Germline V lookup: CDR1 SGHAT, CDR2 FQNNGV. V dropped 6 bases and J dropped 2 bases, with 19 bases sitting between them. CDR3 region: CASSSLWGGAQETQYF. The CDR3, as DNA: TGTGCCAGCAGTTCACTCTGGGGGGGGGCTCAAGAGACCCAGTACTTC. Full variable domain (remainder filled in from reference TRBV11-2 and TRBJ2-5): EAGVAQSPRYKIIEKRQSVAFWCNPISGHATLYWYQQILGQGPKLLIQFQNNGVVDDSQLPKDRFSAERLKGVDSTLKIQPAKLEDSAVYLCASSSLWGGAQETQYFGPGTRLLVL.

The chain links TRBV30 to TRBJ2-5; 12 bases are shared with TRBD2. The V and J ends lost 3 bases and 5 bases, in that order; junction bases with no gene match: 10. This CDR3 contains 16 residues. Germline assignment: CDR1 GTSNPN and CDR2 SVGIG (reference sequence). CDR3 in amino acids: CAWSPPGLAGGETQYF. CDR3 coding DNA: TGTGCCTGGAGCCCCCCGGGACTAGCGGGCGGGGAGACCCAGTACTTC.

The V gene is TRBV19, the J gene TRBJ1-2, with TRBD1 matching 11 bases. CDR3 length: 15 amino acids. The ends lost 1 base at V and 5 bases at J; junction bases unmatched: 3. Germline V gene sequence: CDR1 LNHDA, CDR2 SQIVND (reference sequence). Here the CDR3 DNA reads TGTGCCAGTAGTATAGGGACAGGGGGCGGATATGGCTACACCTTC. This codes for CASSIGTGGGYGYTF.

The chain links TRBV28 to TRBJ1-1, with a tentative D call TRBD1 (6 bases). The CDR3 totals 12 residues. Trimming shortened V by 6 bases and J by 6 bases, and 11 bases separated the two germline ends. Per the germline V gene, CDR1 is MDHEN and CDR2 is SYDVKM. CDR3: CASSLRGAEAFF. The CDR3 nucleotides read TGTGCCAGCAGCCTCAGGGGCGCTGAAGCTTTCTTT.

This clone was observed a handful of times. CDR3 sequence (DNA): TGTGCCAGCAGTTCGGGACAGGGGGCGAGGGAGACCCAGTACTTC. Amino acids: CASSSGQGARETQYF. This chain joins TRBV27 and TRBJ2-5, with 12 positions matching TRBD1. Germline assignment: CDR1 MNHEY and CDR2 SMNVEV (reference sequence). The CDR3 totals 15 residues. V shed 4 bases, J shed 5 bases, and the junction held 5 bases outside the gene matches.

This clone was seen just once. The gene calls are TRBV14 and TRBJ1-2, with D tentatively TRBD1 (6 bases). Germline loops: CDR1 SGHDN, CDR2 FVKESK. The V end was cut by 2 bases, the J end by 6 bases, with 10 bases between. The CDR3 covers 13 residues. The DNA for the CDR3 is TGTGCCAGCAGCCAACTCGCAGGGGATGGCTACACCTTC. It specifies CASSQLAGDGYTF.

The chain joins TRBV5-6 to TRBJ2-1; a weak D match, TRBD1 (5 bases). The CDR3 runs 16 residues. Germline-derived CDR1 and CDR2 are SGHDT and YYEEEE. With 4 bases removed from V and 0 bases from J, the gap between germline ends came to 14 bases. CDR3 nucleotides: TGTGCCAGCAGCATAGCAGGGTCAAGCTCCTACAATGAGCAGTTCTTC. As protein: CASSIAGSSSYNEQFF.

Comment on this clone: Other DNA sequences in this specimen translate into the identical CDR3. This rearrangement joins TRBV7-2 to TRBJ2-1; tentative D call: TRBD2 (6 bases). V was shortened by 5 bases and J by 4 bases, with 12 bases between the two germline ends. The germline gives CDR1 SGHTA, CDR2 FQGNSA. The CDR3 extends over 14 amino acids. The CDR3 is CASSLAGTYNEQFF. CDR3 nucleotide sequence: TGTGCCAGCAGCCTCGCCGGGACTTACAATGAGCAGTTCTTC.

The genes are TRBV7-9 and TRBJ1-2, with D perhaps TRBD1 (5 bases). Germline values: CDR1 SEHNR, CDR2 FQNEAQ (reference sequence). The V end lost 0 bases, the J end lost 4 bases, and 12 bases lay between the germline ends. There are 15 residues in the CDR3. In DNA, the CDR3 is TGTGCCAGCAGCTTAGCAGGGGCAGTTGCCTATGGCTACACCTTC. Translation gives CASSLAGAVAYGYTF.

CDR3 region: CASSEAQGANTEAFF. The CDR3 DNA sequence: TGTGCCAGCAGTGAAGCGCAGGGGGCCAACACTGAAGCTTTCTTT. This sequence joins TRBV6-1 and TRBJ1-1, with TRBD1 matching over 8 bases. The CDR3 has 15 amino acids. Germline-derived CDR1 and CDR2 are MNHNS and SASEGT. J lost 2 bases, V lost 0 bases, and 2 bases had no gene match.

The genes are TRBV7-3 and TRBJ2-7; 9 bases align to TRBD1. The CDR3 is 15 amino acids. Losses at the gene ends were 5 bases for V and 2 bases for J; bases not matched to a gene: 7. Germline V gene sequence: CDR1 SGHTA, CDR2 FQGTGA. CDR3 amino acids: CASSPGGTGTYEQYF. As DNA, the CDR3 is TGTGCCAGCAGCCCAGGAGGGACAGGGACCTACGAGCAGTACTTC.

CDR3 amino acids: CASSSGLAPDSYEQYF. CDR3 DNA: TGTGCCAGCAGCTCGGGACTAGCGCCTGACTCCTACGAGCAGTACTTC. This chain links TRBV28 with TRBJ2-7, with 10 bases that match TRBD2. The CDR3 runs to 16 residues. From germline, CDR1 is MDHEN and CDR2 SYDVKM. Trimming removed 6 bases from V and 0 bases from J; junction bases left unmatched: 8.

J is TRBJ2-2 and V is TRBV13; 14 bases align to TRBD2. Germline CDR1 reads PRHDT; CDR2 reads FYEKMQ (reference sequence). V shed 5 bases, J shed 6 bases, and the junction held 11 bases outside the gene matches. The CDR3 is 18 amino acids. Written as DNA, the CDR3 is TGTGCCAGCAGCCCATTTCTGGGACTAGCGGGAGAGGCCGGGGAGCTGTTTTTT. Encoded protein: CASSPFLGLAGEAGELFF.

V and J are TRBV4-1 and TRBJ1-1; the match to TRBD1 covers 7 bases. Germline V gene sequence: CDR1 MGHRA, CDR2 YSYEKL. CDR3 length: 14 amino acids. V dropped 4 bases and J dropped 1; count of bases not matched to a gene: 3. The chain's CDR3 is CASSLTGRNTEAFF. The CDR3 region has the DNA TGCGCCAGCAGCCTGACAGGGCGGAACACTGAAGCTTTCTTT.

The rearrangement joins TRBV19 to TRBJ2-5; D perhaps matches TRBD2 (5 bases). Between the trimmed V and J ends, which lost 10 bases and 5 bases, there was a span of 17 bases. The CDR3 length is 13 residues. CDR1 is LNHDA and CDR2 is SQIVND in the germline V gene (reference sequence). CDR3 residues: CATGSWGFETQYF. DNA for the CDR3: TGTGCCACGGGATCTTGGGGTTTCGAGACCCAGTACTTC.

This clone was seen only a few times. For the CDR3, the DNA is TGCGCCAGCAGCCCGAGACAGGGGGAGAACACTGAAGCTTTCTTT. Translated: CASSPRQGENTEAFF. The chain joins TRBV5-1 to TRBJ1-1, with 9 bases aligning to TRBD1. Germline V gene sequence: CDR1 SGHRS, CDR2 YFSETQ. V shed 4 bases, J shed 1 base, and the junction held 5 bases outside the gene matches. This CDR3 is 15 amino acids long.

This sequence joins TRBV5-1 and TRBJ2-7; 8 bases align to TRBD1. V gave up 4 bases and J gave up 4 bases; unmatched junction bases: 4. The CDR3 covers 13 residues. Germline CDR1 and CDR2: SGHRS and YFSETQ. The CDR3 coding sequence is TGCGCCAGCAGCGGGACAGGCGCTTACGAGCAGTACTTC. As protein: CASSGTGAYEQYF.

This chain links TRBV10-2 with TRBJ2-7; 8 bases map to TRBD2. CDR1 is WSHSY and CDR2 is SAAADI in the germline V gene. The CDR3 has 15 amino acids. The trim removed 2 bases at V and 4 bases at J, leaving 7 bases unmatched. DNA for the CDR3: TGCGCCAGCAGTGAGATGGGACTAGGGAAATACGAGCAGTACTTC. It is translated as CASSEMGLGKYEQYF.